Sequencing of this T cell receptor beta chain was carried out in a study of cytomegalovirus exposure and HLA in healthy donors. The protocol was immunoSEQ multiplex PCR, while the TCRdb copy is restricted to in-frame clones and leaves out a portion. Among about 95,000 clones listed, around 85% were seen once. This CDR3 contains 15 residues. V was clipped by 0 bases and J by 7 bases, with 13 bases between them. Germline loops: CDR1 LNHNV, CDR2 YYDKDF (reference sequence). The sequence came from a man in his late teens or twenties in good health and CMV-seropositive. This chain uses TRBV15 with TRBJ2-1, with D possibly TRBD1 on 5 matching bases. Sequencing input: PBMCs. CDR3 sequence: CATSRDLGQGNEQFF. The CDR3 coding sequence is TGTGCCACCAGCAGAGATCTAGGGCAGGGAAATGAGCAGTTCTTC.